The next 26 T cell receptor beta chains were all read from a single sample in a study of T cell changes during pregnancy in multiple sclerosis (dated 2019 in TCRdb). The library relied on the immunoSEQ multiplex PCR assay. As stored in TCRdb, this immuneACCESS dataset retains in-frame rearrangements with V and J assigned. A fraction of the clones does not appear; measured against another copy, unresolved V genes explain less than half of the discrepancy, and the remainder lacks a known reason. Counted in this sample were 40,000 to 50,000 clones; 90% to 95% of them appeared once. The ten most abundant clones make up roughly 4.7% of the sample. The material sequenced was CD8+ T cells from peripheral blood mononuclear cells, taken in the first trimester of pregnancy. The receptors come from a female donor with multiple sclerosis, enrolled in a pregnancy study.

The chain employs TRBV6-5 and TRBJ1-1, with 9 bases fitting TRBD1. V was clipped by 8 bases and J by 0 bases; unmatched bases: 1. Germline assignment: CDR1 MNHEY and CDR2 SVGAGI. There are 13 residues in the CDR3. The chain's CDR3 is CASWTGVNTEAFF. In DNA form, the CDR3 reads TGTGCCAGCTGGACAGGGGTGAACACTGAAGCTTTCTTT.

In this sample, this clone turned up a few times. The genes are TRBV6-5 and TRBJ1-3; D may be TRBD1 (6 bases). The CDR3 consists of 14 residues. Trimming shortened V by 5 bases and J by 0 bases, and 8 bases separated the two germline ends. Germline values: CDR1 MNHEY, CDR2 SVGAGI. Written as DNA, the CDR3 is TGTGCCAGCAGTCTGGGACACTCTGGAAACACCATATATTTT. Its protein is CASSLGHSGNTIYF.

This clone was seen once. The rearrangement links TRBV4-1 to TRBJ2-1; D is possibly TRBD1 (7 bases). Looked up from germline, CDR1 is MGHRA and CDR2 is YSYEKL. Trimming pared 1 base from V and 7 bases from J, leaving 17 bases between. CDR3 length equals 16 residues. DNA of the CDR3: TGCGCCAGCAGCCAAGCTAAGACAGGGACTGTGAATGAGCAGTTCTTC. Amino acid sequence: CASSQAKTGTVNEQFF.

The chain has TRBV9 and TRBJ2-1; 8 bases map to TRBD2. The J segment lost 4 bases and the V segment lost 3 bases, leaving 6 bases of the junction unmatched. The CDR3 is 15 residues long. The V gene's germline CDR1 is SGDLS and CDR2 YYNGEE. Here the CDR3 reads CASSGTSRGYNEQFF. The CDR3 DNA reads as TGTGCCAGCAGCGGGACTAGCCGGGGTTACAATGAGCAGTTCTTC.

The chain combines TRBV7-2 with TRBJ1-2; D is unclear. The CDR3 is 13 residues long. V was pared by 3 bases and J by 0 bases, with 5 bases between. CDR1 SGHTA and CDR2 FQGNSA come from the germline V gene. The CDR3: CASSLGTNYGYTF. CDR3 DNA: TGTGCCAGCAGCTTGGGCACTAACTATGGCTACACCTTC.

V gene TRBV7-9 combines with J gene TRBJ2-7; D not resolved. Deletions cut 2 bases from V and 3 bases from J, with 8 bases between. This CDR3 is built from 13 residues. Germline-derived CDR1 and CDR2 are SEHNR and FQNEAQ (reference sequence). The CDR3 region is CASSLNSNYEQYF. In DNA, the CDR3 is TGTGCCAGCAGCTTAAACTCCAACTACGAGCAGTACTTC.

V usage is TRBV9 and J usage is TRBJ2-1; 11 nucleotides match TRBD1. J gave up 6 bases and V 2 bases, and 10 bases lay outside the gene matches. Per the germline V gene, CDR1 is SGDLS and CDR2 is YYNGEE. CDR3 size: 17 residues. The CDR3 region is CASSVLVGTGGFNEQFF. CDR3 nucleotide sequence: TGTGCCAGCAGCGTCCTAGTGGGGACAGGGGGGTTCAATGAGCAGTTCTTC.

This rearrangement joins TRBV7-2 to TRBJ2-2, with TRBD2 matching over 9 bases. The V gene end was trimmed by 6 bases and the J gene end by 4 bases; junction bases not matched to a gene: 12. Germline V gene sequence: CDR1 SGHTA, CDR2 FQGNSA. This CDR3 is 17 amino acids long. CDR3 residues: CASRLWAGGPFTGELFF. CDR3 DNA: TGTGCCAGCAGATTATGGGCGGGGGGGCCATTCACCGGGGAGCTGTTTTTT.

This sequence joins TRBV23-1 and TRBJ2-7; D uncertain. TRBV23-1 is assigned to the ORF class and has an uncertain function. This CDR3 is 13 amino acids long. The V gene lost 4 bases and the J gene lost 3 bases, with 10 bases spanning the gap. As DNA, the CDR3 is TGCGCCAGCAGTCTGAGTAGCAGCTACGAGCAGTACTTC. It codes for CASSLSSSYEQYF.

The chain employs TRBV10-3 and TRBJ2-7; D might be TRBD2 (6 bases). CDR3 length equals 16 residues. Germline assignment: CDR1 ENHRY and CDR2 SYGVKD. V was clipped by 2 bases and J by 2 bases, with 16 bases between them. CDR3 amino acids: CAISEARDFYTYEQYF. DNA for the CDR3: TGTGCCATCAGTGAGGCCCGGGACTTCTACACCTACGAGCAGTACTTC.

The DNA for the CDR3 is TGTGCCACCAGCAGGATGGGCGCCGGTACAGGGAGCAATCAGCCCCAGCATTTT. Its protein product is CATSRMGAGTGSNQPQHF. The chain has TRBV15 and TRBJ1-5, with D maybe TRBD1 (6 bases). Trimming pared 3 bases from V and 1 base from J, leaving 19 bases between. CDR1 is LNHNV and CDR2 is YYDKDF in the germline V gene (reference sequence). This CDR3 contains 18 residues.

The V call is TRBV11-2, the J call TRBJ1-5; D possibly corresponds to TRBD1 (5 bases). Germline V lookup: CDR1 SGHAT, CDR2 FQNNGV. The CDR3 sequence is 14 residues long. Trimming left V 2 bases short and J 5 bases short, with 10 bases between. The CDR3 nucleotides read TGTGCCAGCAGCTTACGGACACCCGATCAGCCCCAGCATTTT. Its translation: CASSLRTPDQPQHF.

This chain uses TRBV10-3 with TRBJ2-7; possible D gene TRBD2, 6 bases. The CDR3 sequence is 16 residues long. V lost 4 bases and J 2 bases, leaving 18 bases between the germline ends. CDR1 ENHRY and CDR2 SYGVKD come from the germline V gene. CDR3: CAISVAGTGPAYEQYF. As DNA, the CDR3 is TGTGCCATCAGTGTGGCGGGGACGGGTCCGGCCTACGAGCAGTACTTC.

The chain employs TRBV19 and TRBJ1-1, with 7 positions matching TRBD1. Per germline, CDR1 LNHDA and CDR2 SQIVND (reference sequence). The CDR3 extends over 13 amino acids. V lost 5 bases to trimming and J lost 4 bases; unmatched junction nucleotides: 4. The CDR3 nucleotides read TGTGCCAGTAGTTCGACAGGGATCACTGAAGCTTTCTTT. Its protein product is CASSSTGITEAFF.

The chain combines TRBV27 with TRBJ2-1; 9 nucleotides match TRBD1. CDR1 is MNHEY, CDR2 SMNVEV, per germline (reference sequence). V was clipped by 6 bases and J by 8 bases; unmatched bases: 14. The CDR3 extends over 16 amino acids. The CDR3: CASSPGTGLIIDEQFF. CDR3 coding DNA: TGTGCCAGCAGCCCAGGGACAGGGCTCATCATCGATGAGCAGTTCTTC.

The chain carries TRBV12-5 and TRBJ2-2, with TRBD2 matching over 14 bases. Germline CDR1 and CDR2: LGHNT and FRNRAP. Trimming took 6 bases from V and 7 from J; bases not matched to a gene: 10. This CDR3 comprises 17 residues. CDR3 nucleotides: TGTGCTAGTGGAAGACCGGGACTAGCGGGGGATGGCGGGGAGCTGTTTTTT. It is translated as CASGRPGLAGDGGELFF.

The rearrangement joins TRBV29-1 to TRBJ2-7, with 10 bases aligning to TRBD2. Germline trimming cut 4 bases from V and 1 base from J; bases unmatched to any gene: 4. This CDR3 has 14 amino acids. Germline assignment: CDR1 SQVTM and CDR2 ANQGSEA. CDR3 coding DNA: TGCAGCGTTGTCCTAGCGGGAGATTCCTACGAGCAGTACTTC. Translating gives CSVVLAGDSYEQYF.

The V and J genes are TRBV2 and TRBJ2-1; 10 bases map to TRBD1. The CDR3 has 19 residues. Germline V lookup: CDR1 SNHLY, CDR2 FYNNEI. J gave up 0 bases and V 5 bases, and 13 bases lay outside the gene matches. The CDR3 bases are TGTGCCAGCAGTAACCCGGGACAGGGGTTACCGAGCTCCTACAATGAGCAGTTCTTC. This sequence encodes CASSNPGQGLPSSYNEQFF.

J is TRBJ1-3 and V is TRBV11-2; tentative D call: TRBD1 (6 bases). Trimming cost V 2 bases and J 4 bases, with 9 bases left between them. Looked up from germline, CDR1 is SGHAT and CDR2 is FQNNGV. The length of the CDR3 is 14 residues. The CDR3 bases are TGTGCCAGCAGCTTATGGACAGACGGAAACACCATATATTTT. Translating it yields CASSLWTDGNTIYF.

The rearrangement links TRBV19 to TRBJ2-7; 7 positions match TRBD2. This CDR3 contains 14 residues. With 7 bases clipped from V and 4 bases from J, the junction kept 10 bases outside the gene matches. Per the germline V gene, CDR1 is LNHDA and CDR2 is SQIVND (reference sequence). The CDR3 DNA follows: TGTGCCAGTATGGGGAGGGATATACCTTACGAGCAGTACTTC. Residues: CASMGRDIPYEQYF.

This clone showed up just once. This chain joins TRBV2 and TRBJ2-3; TRBD2 matches at 9 bases. Trimming removed 3 bases from V and 6 bases from J; junction bases left unmatched: 7. CDR3 size: 15 residues. Germline-derived CDR1 and CDR2 are SNHLY and FYNNEI. The DNA of the CDR3 is TGTGCCAGCAGTGATTTGGCTAGCGGGACGGATACGCAGTATTTT. This codes for CASSDLASGTDTQYF.

This clone is a singleton in its sample. This same CDR3 is encoded by further DNA sequences in the sample. The V and J genes are TRBV7-3 and TRBJ2-1; D gene unclear. Germline V gives CDR1 SGHTA, CDR2 FQGTGA. This CDR3 has 13 residues. The V gene lost 2 bases and the J gene lost 3 bases, with 5 bases spanning the gap. The CDR3 DNA is TGTGCCAGCAGCTTAGGGCTCTACAATGAGCAGTTCTTC. Its translation: CASSLGLYNEQFF.

This chain links TRBV7-9 with TRBJ2-5; 9 bases line up with TRBD1. The J segment lost 5 bases and the V segment lost 5 bases, leaving 3 bases of the junction unmatched. Germline CDR1 SEHNR, CDR2 FQNEAQ (reference sequence). This CDR3 is built from 13 residues. The CDR3 coding sequence is TGTGCCAGCAGCCCAGGGACAGGGGAGACCCAGTACTTC. It specifies CASSPGTGETQYF.

The chain combines TRBV19 with TRBJ2-7; unclear D gene. Germline lookup yields CDR1 LNHDA and CDR2 SQIVND (reference sequence). There are 13 residues in the CDR3. Trimming took 0 bases from V and 5 from J, leaving 8 bases between them. CDR3 protein: CASSIDRWNEQYF. CDR3 sequence (DNA): TGTGCCAGTAGTATAGACAGGTGGAACGAGCAGTACTTC.

To note about this clone: Other DNA sequences within the sample encode an identical CDR3. This chain uses TRBV19 with TRBJ2-1; no clear D gene. CDR3 length: 15 residues. Germline V gene lookup returns CDR1 LNHDA and CDR2 SQIVND (reference sequence). The V end was cut by 3 bases, the J end by 0 bases, with 9 bases between. The CDR3 DNA follows: TGTGCCAGTAGTATTGGGCAGAGCTCCTACAATGAGCAGTTCTTC. Protein sequence: CASSIGQSSYNEQFF. Variable domain in full (rest from reference TRBV19 and TRBJ2-1): DGGITQSPKYLFRKEGQNVTLSCEQNLNHDAMYWYRQDPGQGLRLIYYSQIVNDFQKGDIAEGYSVSREKKESFPLTVTSAQKNPTAFYLCASSIGQSSYNEQFFGPGTRLTVL.

The chain has TRBV2 and TRBJ1-2; D perhaps matches TRBD1 (5 bases). Trimming took 10 bases from V and 6 from J, leaving 18 bases between them. This CDR3 spans 13 amino acids. Germline values: CDR1 SNHLY, CDR2 FYNNEI. In DNA, the CDR3 is TGTGCCATCTTAGCCGACAGATTTAATGGCTACACCTTC. This gives the protein CAILADRFNGYTF.